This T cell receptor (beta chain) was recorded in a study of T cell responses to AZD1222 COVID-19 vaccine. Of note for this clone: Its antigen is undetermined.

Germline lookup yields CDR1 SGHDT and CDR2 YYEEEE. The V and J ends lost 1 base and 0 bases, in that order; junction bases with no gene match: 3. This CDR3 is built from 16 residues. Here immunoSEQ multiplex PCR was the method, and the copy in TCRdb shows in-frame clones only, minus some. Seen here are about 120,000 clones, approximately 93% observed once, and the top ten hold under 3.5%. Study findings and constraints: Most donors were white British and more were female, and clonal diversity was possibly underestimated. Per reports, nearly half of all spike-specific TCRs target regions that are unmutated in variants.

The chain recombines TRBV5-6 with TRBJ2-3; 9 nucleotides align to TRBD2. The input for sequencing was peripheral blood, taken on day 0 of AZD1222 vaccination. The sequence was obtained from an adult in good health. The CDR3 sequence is CASSLSLAGSTDTQYF. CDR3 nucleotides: TGTGCCAGCAGCTTGTCCCTAGCGGGGAGCACAGATACGCAGTATTTT.